Presented here are 28 T cell receptor beta chains from one specimen sequenced in a study of blood T cell repertoires in COVID-19. The assay was immunoSEQ multiplex PCR, and TCRdb's table has in-frame clones only and misses some. This sample has about 210,000 clones, with approximately 86% found just once. Sequencing was done on a sample of peripheral blood. These TCRs come from a young man with active or convalescent COVID-19.

V is TRBV5-1 and J is TRBJ2-1, with 10 positions matching TRBD1. V lost 4 bases, J lost 4 bases, and 8 bases stayed unmatched. The CDR3 runs to 16 residues. Germline V CDR1 and CDR2: SGHRS, YFSETQ. The CDR3: CASSNDGTGVYNEQFF. The DNA of the CDR3 is TGCGCCAGCAGCAACGACGGGACAGGGGTTTACAATGAGCAGTTCTTC.

The V and J genes are TRBV19 and TRBJ1-2; D uncertain. The CDR3 covers 13 residues. Germline CDR1 LNHDA, CDR2 SQIVND (reference sequence). V dropped 5 bases and J dropped 4 bases, with 11 bases sitting between them. The CDR3 DNA reads as TGTGCCAGTAGTTTGCGGTTTCTCTATGGCTACACCTTC. Protein product: CASSLRFLYGYTF.

The chain uses TRBV7-2 and TRBJ2-3; perhaps TRBD2 as D (6 bases). The V and J ends lost 4 bases and 3 bases respectively, with 14 bases between them. The CDR3 has 15 amino acids. In germline, CDR1 is SGHTA, CDR2 FQGNSA. CDR3 in amino acids: CASSWTGVRTDTQYF. The CDR3 DNA reads as TGTGCCAGCAGCTGGACGGGGGTTCGGACAGATACGCAGTATTTT.

This chain uses TRBV5-1 with TRBJ1-1; D unclear. V was shortened by 3 bases and J by 2 bases, with 11 bases between the two germline ends. Germline V gives CDR1 SGHRS, CDR2 YFSETQ. This CDR3 has 14 amino acids. CDR3 protein: CASSSNRENTEAFF. The CDR3 nucleotides are TGCGCCAGCAGCTCCAATAGAGAAAACACTGAAGCTTTCTTT.

This chain uses TRBV29-1 with TRBJ2-7, with TRBD2 matching 11 bases. Germline trimming cut 8 bases from V and 8 bases from J; bases unmatched to any gene: 14. The CDR3 spans 14 residues. Germline values: CDR1 SQVTM, CDR2 ANQGSEA. The CDR3 spells CSIQTALAGGKQYF. The CDR3 DNA follows: TGCAGCATCCAAACGGCGCTAGCGGGGGGTAAGCAGTACTTC.

CDR3 sequence: CASSAGSAFNTEAFF. The CDR3 bases are TGTGCCAGCTCAGCGGGTTCTGCTTTTAACACTGAAGCTTTCTTT. The chain links TRBV19 to TRBJ1-1; D call uncertain. This CDR3 spans 15 amino acids. Germline values: CDR1 LNHDA, CDR2 SQIVND (reference sequence). Trimming left V 9 bases short and J 2 bases short, with 19 bases between.

This clone was counted a single time. V and J are TRBV12-3 or TRBV12-4 and TRBJ1-1; D remains unclear. The CDR3 consists of 12 residues. V was trimmed by 4 bases and J by 10 bases, leaving 13 bases between them. CDR3 sequence reads: CASSSGTLGAFF. CDR3 DNA: TGTGCCAGCAGTTCCGGTACGCTCGGAGCTTTCTTT.

The chain joins TRBV5-1 to TRBJ2-7; TRBD2 matches 12 bases. Germline V gives CDR1 SGHRS, CDR2 YFSETQ. J lost 7 bases, V lost 3 bases, and 5 bases had no gene match. This CDR3 is 14 amino acids long. The CDR3 loop is CASSWTSGTGEQYF. The CDR3 coding sequence is TGCGCCAGCAGCTGGACTAGCGGGACGGGAGAGCAGTACTTC.

A single count supports this clone. The chain links TRBV12-2 to TRBJ2-1; whether TRBD2, the table's D call, matches the DNA was not checked. TRBV12-2 is reported as a pseudogene. The CDR3 contains 17 residues. The CDR3 spells CASRSRSDLPPHNEQFF. The CDR3 coding sequence is TGTGCAAGTCGCTCTAGGTCGGATCTGCCCCCCCACAATGAGCAGTTCTTC.

The chain combines TRBV14 with TRBJ2-1; 12 nucleotides line up with TRBD2. The V segment lost 10 bases and the J segment 12 bases; nucleotides outside the gene matches: 13. The CDR3 is 14 residues long. Germline lookup yields CDR1 SGHDN and CDR2 FVKESK. The CDR3 nucleotides are TGTGCCACCGAGAGACTAGCGGGAGAAAGCGGGCAGTTCTTC. Translation gives CATERLAGESGQFF.

This chain links TRBV7-9 with TRBJ2-3; TRBD2 matches at 14 bases. Germline loops: CDR1 SEHNR, CDR2 FQNEAQ (reference sequence). The CDR3 contains 19 residues. J lost 1 base, V lost 5 bases, and 11 bases had no gene match. The CDR3 is CASSTGLAGARRGTDTQYF. CDR3 DNA: TGTGCCAGCAGCACGGGACTAGCGGGAGCCCGGAGGGGCACAGATACGCAGTATTTT. Full variable domain (outside the CDR3, taken from reference TRBV7-9 and TRBJ2-3): DTGVSQNPRHKITKRGQNVTFRCDPISEHNRLYWYRQTLGQGPEFLTYFQNEAQLEKSRLLSDRFSAERPKGSFSTLEIQRTEQGDSAMYLCASSTGLAGARRGTDTQYFGPGTRLTVL.

The chain couples TRBV3-1 (or the pseudogene TRBV3-2) to TRBJ2-5; TRBD2 agrees at 8 bases. The J call may not be correct, given that the DNA end is closer to TRBJ2-7. This CDR3 spans 12 amino acids. Germline loops: CDR1 LGHDT, CDR2 YNNKEL (reference sequence). CDR3 sequence: CASRQGLDEQYF. The CDR3 nucleotides read TGTGCCAGCAGACAGGGACTAGACGAGCAGTACTTC.

This rearrangement joins TRBV7-2 to TRBJ1-6; no firm D call. CDR1 is SGHTA, CDR2 FQGNSA, per germline. The CDR3 is 15 amino acids. Trimming left V 5 bases short and J 10 bases short, with 18 bases between. CDR3 protein: CASSLDLRGSSPLHF. CDR3 in DNA: TGTGCCAGCAGCCTCGACCTCCGCGGATCCTCACCCCTCCACTTT.

Only a few counts were recorded for this clone. This sequence joins TRBV10-3 and TRBJ2-7; 7 bases align to TRBD1. CDR3 length: 15 amino acids. J gave up 1 base and V 0 bases, and 3 bases lay outside the gene matches. CDR1 ENHRY and CDR2 SYGVKD come from the germline V gene. The CDR3 protein is CAISESETGSYEQYF. For the CDR3, the DNA is TGTGCCATCAGTGAGTCGGAGACAGGGTCCTACGAGCAGTACTTC.

The table lists this clone with a count of one. The V call is TRBV6-5, the J call TRBJ2-1, with a weak D call TRBD1 (5 bases). Per germline, CDR1 MNHEY and CDR2 SVGAGI. The CDR3 spans 14 residues. V shed 2 bases and J shed 6 bases, with 11 bases lying between them. CDR3 coding DNA: TGTGCCAGCAGTTACGGAACGACAGTCAATGAGCAGTTCTTC. Amino acid sequence: CASSYGTTVNEQFF.

The rearrangement links TRBV25-1 to TRBJ2-3; D gene unclear. The CDR3 is 13 residues long. Germline V gene data show CDR1 as MGHDK and CDR2 as SYGVNS. The ends were cut back, 4 bases at V and 1 base at J, with 6 bases in the middle. The CDR3 is CASSGEGTDTQYF. The CDR3 DNA reads as TGTGCCAGCAGTGGAGAGGGCACAGATACGCAGTATTTT.

V is TRBV10-3 and J is TRBJ1-5; a weak D match, TRBD1 (5 bases). The V end lost 3 bases, the J end lost 4 bases, and 10 bases lay between the germline ends. The germline V gene encodes CDR1 ENHRY and CDR2 SYGVKD. The CDR3 has 14 residues. Here the CDR3 DNA reads TGTGCCATCAGTGACACCGGGGGGAATCAGCCCCAGCATTTT. Translation: CAISDTGGNQPQHF.

The V and J genes are TRBV4-3 and TRBJ1-6; TRBD1 matches 9 bases. From germline, CDR1 is LGHNA and CDR2 YSLEER. The CDR3 runs to 17 residues. J lost 5 bases, V lost 0 bases, and 5 bases had no gene match. The DNA for the CDR3 is TGCGCCAGCAGCCAAGAAGGACAGGGGTGGAATAATTCACCCCTCCACTTT. It translates to CASSQEGQGWNNSPLHF.

In its sample, this clone was seen once. V is TRBV14 and J is TRBJ2-3; weak D call: TRBD2 (6 bases). Germline-derived CDR1 and CDR2 are SGHDN and FVKESK. This CDR3 is built from 16 residues. V lost 1 base and J lost 1, with 12 bases in between. CDR3 sequence: CASSQVGPSGTDTQYF. The DNA for the CDR3 is TGTGCCAGCAGCCAAGTCGGGCCTAGCGGCACAGATACGCAGTATTTT.

The chain recombines TRBV7-2 with TRBJ2-2, with 10 positions matching TRBD2. The CDR3 length is 16 residues. V shed 4 bases, J shed 8 bases, and the junction held 10 bases outside the gene matches. Germline V lookup: CDR1 SGHTA, CDR2 FQGNSA. CDR3 DNA: TGTGCCAGCAGCTCAACTAGCGGGACCCTCGGAGGGGAGCTGTTTTTT. This sequence encodes CASSSTSGTLGGELFF.

This clone occurred a few times. The genes are TRBV24-1 and TRBJ2-5, with D perhaps TRBD1 (5 bases). The CDR3 runs 15 residues. V lost 3 bases, J lost 5 bases, and 15 bases lay in between. Germline loops: CDR1 KGHDR, CDR2 SFDVKD. The CDR3 DNA is TGTGCCACCAGTGATCATGCAGGGCAAGGGGAGACCCAGTACTTC. Its protein product is CATSDHAGQGETQYF.

This chain connects TRBV29-1 to TRBJ2-1; D is perhaps TRBD1 (5 bases). The CDR3 spans 12 residues. Germline loops: CDR1 SQVTM, CDR2 ANQGSEA. The CDR3 nucleotides are TGCACCGGGCAGGGTGCTCCCAATGAGCAGTTCTTC. Translated, it gives CTGQGAPNEQFF.

J is TRBJ1-1 and V is TRBV7-9, with D unclear. Germline CDR1 is SEHNR and CDR2 is FQNEAQ (reference sequence). This CDR3 is 16 amino acids long. Trimming left V 1 base short and J 1 base short, with 13 bases between. The CDR3, as DNA: TGTGCCAGCAGCTTAGGTTACGGAGCACAGAACACTGAAGCTTTCTTT. This encodes CASSLGYGAQNTEAFF.

The V call is TRBV19, the J call TRBJ1-1, with 8 bases lining up with TRBD1. There are 14 residues in the CDR3. Losses at the gene ends were 2 bases for V and 8 bases for J; bases not matched to a gene: 7. Germline CDR1 and CDR2: LNHDA and SQIVND (reference sequence). CDR3 DNA: TGTGCCAGTAGTATACTTGGACAGGGAACGGAAGCTTTCTTT. It is translated as CASSILGQGTEAFF.

This chain connects TRBV4-2 to TRBJ2-3; 7 nucleotides align to TRBD2. The length of the CDR3 is 16 residues. V gave up 0 bases and J gave up 2 bases; unmatched junction bases: 5. Germline-derived CDR1 and CDR2 are LGHNA and YNFKEQ. CDR3 amino acids: CASSQDLAVPTDTQYF. DNA of the CDR3: TGTGCCAGCAGCCAAGACCTAGCGGTTCCCACAGATACGCAGTATTTT.

This clone was counted only a few times. J is TRBJ2-2 and V is TRBV4-2; D is undetermined. The CDR3 length is 17 residues. Between the trimmed V and J ends, which lost 0 bases and 0 bases, there was a span of 11 bases. CDR1 and CDR2 from the germline V gene are LGHNA and YNFKEQ. The CDR3 sequence is CASSQEIPPANTGELFF. CDR3 coding DNA: TGTGCCAGCAGCCAAGAGATCCCGCCAGCGAACACCGGGGAGCTGTTTTTT.

J is TRBJ1-1 and V is TRBV4-2; no clear D gene. This CDR3 is 13 amino acids long. V lost 1 base and J lost 6, with 9 bases in between. Germline V lookup: CDR1 LGHNA, CDR2 YNFKEQ. CDR3: CASSQAVSAEAFF. In nucleotides, the CDR3 is TGTGCCAGCAGCCAAGCGGTGAGCGCTGAAGCTTTCTTT.

The chain's CDR3 is CAIRGSGLGVYEQFF. The CDR3 DNA follows: TGTGCCATCAGAGGCTCGGGACTAGGAGTCTATGAGCAGTTCTTC. The chain combines TRBV10-3 with TRBJ2-1, with TRBD2 identical over 8 bases. Trimming cost V 6 bases and J 8 bases; bases outside gene matches: 12. CDR3 length equals 15 residues. Germline loops: CDR1 ENHRY, CDR2 SYGVKD.